The sequence of this T cell receptor beta chain was determined in a study of blood T cells in healthy people across ages. This clonotype was picked up a small number of times. The V segment lost 7 bases and the J segment 2 bases; nucleotides outside the gene matches: 14. The germline V gene has CDR1 MNHEY and CDR2 SVGEGT. This CDR3 is 16 amino acids long. A second PCR of 7 to 11 cycles used a sample-barcoded 5' primer and a J-beta primer mix. TCRdb itself ran the 5' RACE reads through MiXCR, one entry per CDR3 protein. This table has approximately 1,700,000 distinct CDR3 sequences, roughly two fifths appearing once.

Source material: blood. This TCR was sampled from a human donor in good health. This chain uses TRBV6-2 or TRBV6-3 with TRBJ2-7; 7 positions agree with TRBD2. In nucleotides, the CDR3 is TGTGCCAGCATTAGGGACGGGGGGAGATGGACCTACGAGCAGTACTTC. Translated: CASIRDGGRWTYEQYF.